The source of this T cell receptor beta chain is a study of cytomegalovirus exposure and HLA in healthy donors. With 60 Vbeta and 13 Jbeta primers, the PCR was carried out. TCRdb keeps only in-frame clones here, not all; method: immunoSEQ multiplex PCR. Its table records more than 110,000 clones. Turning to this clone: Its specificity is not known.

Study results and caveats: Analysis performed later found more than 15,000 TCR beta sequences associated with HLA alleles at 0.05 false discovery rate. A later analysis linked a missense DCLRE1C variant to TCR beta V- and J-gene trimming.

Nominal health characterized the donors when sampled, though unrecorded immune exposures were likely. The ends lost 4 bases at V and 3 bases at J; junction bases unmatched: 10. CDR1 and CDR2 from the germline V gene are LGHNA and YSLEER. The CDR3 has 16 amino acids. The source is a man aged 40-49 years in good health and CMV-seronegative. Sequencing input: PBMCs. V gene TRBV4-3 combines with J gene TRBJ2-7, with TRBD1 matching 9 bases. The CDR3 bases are TGCGCCAGCAGCCCGAGTGGGGGACAGGGCCTCTACGAGCAGTACTTC. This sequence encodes CASSPSGGQGLYEQYF.